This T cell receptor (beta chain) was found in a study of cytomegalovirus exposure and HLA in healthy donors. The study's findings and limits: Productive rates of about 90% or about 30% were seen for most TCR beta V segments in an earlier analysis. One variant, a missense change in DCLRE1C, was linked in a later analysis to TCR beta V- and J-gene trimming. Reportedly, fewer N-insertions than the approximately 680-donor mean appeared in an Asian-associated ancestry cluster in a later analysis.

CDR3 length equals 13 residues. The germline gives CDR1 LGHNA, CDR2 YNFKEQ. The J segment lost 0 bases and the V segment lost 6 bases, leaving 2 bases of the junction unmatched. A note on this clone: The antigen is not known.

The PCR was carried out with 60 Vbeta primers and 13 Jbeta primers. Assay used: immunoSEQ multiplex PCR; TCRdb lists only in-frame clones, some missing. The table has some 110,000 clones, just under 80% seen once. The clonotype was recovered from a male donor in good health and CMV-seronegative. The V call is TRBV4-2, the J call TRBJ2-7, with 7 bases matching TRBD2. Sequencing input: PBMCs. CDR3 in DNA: TGTGCCAGCAGGGGGGGGAGCTCCTACGAGCAGTACTTC. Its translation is CASRGGSSYEQYF.